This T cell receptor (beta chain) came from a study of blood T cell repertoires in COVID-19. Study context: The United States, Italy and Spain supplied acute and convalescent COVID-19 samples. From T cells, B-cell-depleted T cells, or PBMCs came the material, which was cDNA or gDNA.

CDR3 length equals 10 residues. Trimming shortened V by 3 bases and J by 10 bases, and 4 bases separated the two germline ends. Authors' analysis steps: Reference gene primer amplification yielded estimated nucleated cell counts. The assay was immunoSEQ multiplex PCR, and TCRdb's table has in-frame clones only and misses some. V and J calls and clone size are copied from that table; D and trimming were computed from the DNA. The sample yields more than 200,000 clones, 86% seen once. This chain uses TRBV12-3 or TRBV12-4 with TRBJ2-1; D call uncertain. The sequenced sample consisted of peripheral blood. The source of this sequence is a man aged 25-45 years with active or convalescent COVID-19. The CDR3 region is CASSFEEQFF. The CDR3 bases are TGTGCCAGCAGTTTCGAGGAGCAGTTCTTC.